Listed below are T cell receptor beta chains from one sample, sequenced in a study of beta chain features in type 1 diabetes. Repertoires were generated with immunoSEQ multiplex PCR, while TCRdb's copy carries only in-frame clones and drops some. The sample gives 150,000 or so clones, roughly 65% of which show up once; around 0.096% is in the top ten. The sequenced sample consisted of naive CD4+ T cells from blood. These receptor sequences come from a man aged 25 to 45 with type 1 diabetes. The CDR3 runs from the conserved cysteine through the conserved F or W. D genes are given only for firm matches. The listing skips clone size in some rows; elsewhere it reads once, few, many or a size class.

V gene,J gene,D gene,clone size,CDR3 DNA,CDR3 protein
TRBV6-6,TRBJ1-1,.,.,TGTGCCAGCAGCGACAGTGGCCGGGCGGACACTGAAGCTTTCTTT,CASSDSGRADTEAFF
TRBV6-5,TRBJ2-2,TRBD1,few,TGTGCCAGCAGTCGAAGACAGGGGAACACCGGGGAGCTGTTTTTT,CASSRRQGNTGELFF
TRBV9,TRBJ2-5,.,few,TGTGCCAGCAGCGCAGGGCCAATTGTGGAGACCCAGTACTTC,CASSAGPIVETQYF
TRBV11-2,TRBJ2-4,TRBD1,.,TGTGCCAGCAGCTTAGATCTTGGACCCGGGACAGAAGCCAAAAACATTCAGTACTTC,CASSLDLGPGTEAKNIQYF
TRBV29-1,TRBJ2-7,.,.,TGCAGCGTCCGACAGGCTAGCTCCTACGAGCAGTACTTC,CSVRQASSYEQYF
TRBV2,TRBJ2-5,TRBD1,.,TGTGCCAGCAATTTGGACAGGGGAGAGACCCAGTACTTC,CASNLDRGETQYF
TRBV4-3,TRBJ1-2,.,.,TGCGCCAGCAGCCAAGGGACAGATCTTCGTGGCTACACCTTC,CASSQGTDLRGYTF
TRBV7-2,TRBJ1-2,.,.,TGTGCCAGCAGGTCCTCGGCCTACTATGGCTACACCTTC,CASRSSAYYGYTF
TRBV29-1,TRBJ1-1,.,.,TGCAGCGTTCTAAGGGGGGTTAACACTGAAGCTTTCTTT,CSVLRGVNTEAFF
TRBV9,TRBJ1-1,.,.,TGTGCCAGCAGCGTAAACAGAGAGACTGAAGCTTTCTTT,CASSVNRETEAFF
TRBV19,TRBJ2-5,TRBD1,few,TGTGCCAGTACGGGTGAGGGGGCTGAGACCCAGTACTTC,CASTGEGAETQYF
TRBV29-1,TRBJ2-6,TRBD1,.,TGCAGCGTACGCGGGACAGGGGCTCCTGGGGCCAACGTCCTGACTTTC,CSVRGTGAPGANVLTF
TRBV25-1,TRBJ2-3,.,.,TGTGCCAGCAGTGAATATCCCAGGAGGGCTTCAGATACGCAGTATTTT,CASSEYPRRASDTQYF